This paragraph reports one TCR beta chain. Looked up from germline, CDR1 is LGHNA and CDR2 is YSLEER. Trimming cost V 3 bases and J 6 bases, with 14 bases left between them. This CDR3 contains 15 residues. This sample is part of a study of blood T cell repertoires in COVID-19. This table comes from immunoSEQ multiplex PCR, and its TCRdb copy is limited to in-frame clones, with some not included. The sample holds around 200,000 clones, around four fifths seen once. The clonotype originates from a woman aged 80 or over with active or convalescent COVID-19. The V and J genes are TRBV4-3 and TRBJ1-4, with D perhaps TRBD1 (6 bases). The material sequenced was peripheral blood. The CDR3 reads CASSHTGTPDEKLFF. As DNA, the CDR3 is TGCGCCAGCAGCCACACCGGGACACCGGATGAAAAACTGTTTTTT.